The T cell receptor beta chain described here comes from a study of spatial heterogeneity in lung cancer. Background on the study: An average of more than ten raw reads was observed per unique TCR and UMI combination.

V lost 6 bases and J lost 10, with 16 bases in between. Germline CDR1 SGHVS, CDR2 FQNEAQ. The CDR3 is 14 residues long. This clonotype was recorded at least ten times. MiXCR was run by TCRdb on the 5' RACE reads, yielding one entry per CDR3 protein. Counted here are around 66,000 distinct CDR3 sequences, 6.3% occurring once; the ten biggest clones make up 14% to 15%. Stated time point: sample taken at primary tumor resection. This chain uses TRBV7-8 with TRBJ1-6; tentatively, D is TRBD1 (5 bases). The sequence came from a female donor with early-stage non-small cell lung cancer. The source material was PBMCs, sampled at surgery. CDR3 in amino acids: CASRVGENPSPLHF. CDR3 coding DNA: TGTGCCAGCAGAGTAGGGGAGAACCCGTCACCCCTCCACTTT.